The clone carrying this TCR beta chain was detected many times. A single record per CDR3 protein comes from TCRdb applying MiXCR to the 5' RACE reads. The repertoire includes about 360,000 distinct CDR3 sequences, more than 5.5% of them detected once, and 14% to 15% sits in the top ten. The data stem from a study of T cells after yellow fever vaccination. Germline assignment: CDR1 SGHTA and CDR2 FQGNSA. V was trimmed by 1 base and J by 8 bases, leaving 12 bases between them. This CDR3 comprises 14 residues. The receptor was derived from a young man who received the YFV17D yellow fever vaccine. The sequencing used PBMCs, collected 5 days after the yellow fever booster vaccination. The gene calls are TRBV7-2 and TRBJ2-1; D is perhaps TRBD2 (5 bases). The CDR3 sequence is CASSLVGLADEQFF. CDR3 DNA sequence: TGTGCCAGCAGCTTAGTTGGGCTAGCCGATGAGCAGTTCTTC.